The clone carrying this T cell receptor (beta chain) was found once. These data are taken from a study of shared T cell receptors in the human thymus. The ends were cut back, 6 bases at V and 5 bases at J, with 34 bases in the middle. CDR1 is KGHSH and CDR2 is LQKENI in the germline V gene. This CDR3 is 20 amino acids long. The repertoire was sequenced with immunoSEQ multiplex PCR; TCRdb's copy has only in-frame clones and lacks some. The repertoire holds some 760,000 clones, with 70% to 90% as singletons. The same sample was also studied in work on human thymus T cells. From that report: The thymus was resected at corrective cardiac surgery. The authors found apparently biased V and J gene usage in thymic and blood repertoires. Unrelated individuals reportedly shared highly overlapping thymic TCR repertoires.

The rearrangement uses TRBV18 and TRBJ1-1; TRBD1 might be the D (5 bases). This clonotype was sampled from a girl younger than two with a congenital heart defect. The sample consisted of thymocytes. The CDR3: CASSQEEFPTGRGRPTEAFF. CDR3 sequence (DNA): TGTGCCAGCTCCCAGGAAGAGTTCCCCACCGGGCGGGGGAGACCGACTGAAGCTTTCTTT.